The 28 T cell receptor beta chains listed next were all sequenced from one sample in a study of T cells in Graves' hyperthyroidism and ophthalmopathy. Authors of the study amplified TCR beta CDR3 regions from RNA transcripts. The TCR CDR3 first-round RT-PCR relied on the HTBI primer set. From the multiplex PCR reads, TCRdb called clonotypes with MiXCR, one entry per CDR3 protein. The sample carries about 350,000 distinct CDR3 sequences, about 15% recorded once. The material sequenced was blood. The receptor set was obtained from a woman in her 30s with Graves' hyperthyroidism.

The J gene is TRBJ2-2, the V gene TRBV7-3, with D uncertain. The V gene lost 1 base and the J gene lost 0 bases, with 6 bases spanning the gap. From germline, CDR1 is SGHTA and CDR2 FQGTGA. This CDR3 region has 15 residues. The CDR3 DNA reads TGTGCCAGCAGCTTAATCCCCGCGAACACCGGGGAGCTGTTTTTT. Amino acids: CASSLIPANTGELFF.

The chain has TRBV12-3 or TRBV12-4 and TRBJ2-5; unclear D gene. This CDR3 spans 14 amino acids. The germline V and J ends were trimmed by 6 bases and 1 base, with 12 bases remaining between them. The CDR3 DNA sequence: TGTGCCAGCAGCCCTCCTGGGTCCCAAGAGACCCAGTACTTC. Its protein is CASSPPGSQETQYF.

This clonotype was recorded many times. The J gene is TRBJ1-1, the V gene TRBV12-3 or TRBV12-4, with D unclear. Trimming shortened V by 3 bases and J by 0 bases, and 14 bases separated the two germline ends. This CDR3 contains 16 residues. The CDR3 spells CASSFGFSGMNTEAFF. The CDR3 DNA sequence: TGTGCCAGCAGTTTCGGTTTTTCGGGTATGAACACTGAAGCTTTCTTT.

This clonotype was counted at least ten times. The chain links TRBV20-1 to TRBJ2-7, with 14 bases matching TRBD2. This CDR3 has 15 amino acids. The V gene end was trimmed by 5 bases and the J gene end by 4 bases; junction bases not matched to a gene: 7. From germline, CDR1 is DFQATT and CDR2 SNEGSKA (reference sequence). CDR3 sequence: CSAGGTSGSFYEQYF. Here the CDR3 DNA reads TGCAGTGCTGGAGGGACTAGCGGGAGTTTTTACGAGCAGTACTTC.

This clonotype was seen many times. The J gene is TRBJ2-5, the V gene TRBV9, with D possibly TRBD2 on 6 matching bases. V was clipped by 4 bases and J by 3 bases, with 13 bases between them. The V gene's germline CDR1 is SGDLS and CDR2 YYNGEE. The CDR3 length is 14 residues. Here the CDR3 reads CASSMGRTEETQYF. CDR3 nucleotide sequence: TGTGCCAGCAGCATGGGGAGGACCGAAGAGACCCAGTACTTC.

The chain is built from TRBV7-2 and TRBJ2-1; perhaps D is TRBD1 or TRBD2 (6 bases each). V lost 0 bases and J lost 4, with 25 bases in between. The CDR3 is 20 residues long. Germline V gives CDR1 SGHTA, CDR2 FQGNSA. The CDR3 nucleotides are TGTGCCAGCAGCTTAGCGAAAGGGGGGAGTTGGAGCGGGTCATACAATGAGCAGTTCTTC. Amino acid sequence: CASSLAKGGSWSGSYNEQFF. Together with reference TRBV7-2 and TRBJ2-1, the CDR3 gives the full variable domain: GAGVSQSPSNKVTEKGKDVELRCDPISGHTALYWYRQSLGQGLEFLIYFQGNSAPDKSGLPSDRFSAERTGGSVSTLTIQRTQQEDSAVYLCASSLAKGGSWSGSYNEQFFGPGTRLTVL.

Many counts were recorded for this clonotype. V is TRBV7-2 and J is TRBJ2-2; possibly TRBD2 for D (5 bases). V was pared by 5 bases and J by 7 bases, with 20 bases between. Germline lookup yields CDR1 SGHTA and CDR2 FQGNSA. The CDR3 length is 16 residues. The CDR3 nucleotides read TGTGCCAGCAGCCCCATAGTTGGGCGAGGAGGCGGGGAGCTGTTTTTT. Translated, it gives CASSPIVGRGGGELFF.

This clonotype was seen repeatedly, ten times or more. The V call is TRBV20-1, the J call TRBJ1-2; a weak D match, TRBD1 (5 bases). The CDR3 length is 12 residues. The germline V gene encodes CDR1 DFQATT and CDR2 SNEGSKA (reference sequence). Trimming stripped 0 bases from V and 8 bases from J, with 10 bases between. The chain's CDR3 is CSARDIWGGYTF. The CDR3, as DNA: TGCAGTGCTAGAGATATATGGGGGGGCTACACCTTC.

This clonotype has at least ten counts. This rearrangement joins TRBV7-2 to TRBJ2-4, with D tentatively TRBD1 (6 bases). This CDR3 region has 14 residues. Germline loops: CDR1 SGHTA, CDR2 FQGNSA. The V end lost 5 bases, the J end lost 11 bases, and 19 bases lay between the germline ends. The CDR3 sequence is CASSLWTESSVQYF. In nucleotides, the CDR3 is TGTGCCAGCAGCCTTTGGACAGAGAGCTCCGTTCAGTACTTC.

The rearrangement joins TRBV6-2 or TRBV6-3 to TRBJ1-6; D is uncertain. The germline CDR1 and CDR2 sequences are MNHEY and SVGEGT. Trimming shortened V by 6 bases and J by 10 bases, and 22 bases separated the two germline ends. CDR3 size: 16 residues. As DNA, the CDR3 is TGTGCCAGCAGGGTGAACAGCCTCGGGTGGAAGTCACCCCTCCACTTT. Amino acids: CASRVNSLGWKSPLHF.

This clonotype has at least ten counts. The chain couples TRBV10-3 to TRBJ2-2, with 7 nucleotides matching TRBD2. In germline, CDR1 is ENHRY, CDR2 SYGVKD. The trim removed 9 bases at V and 0 bases at J, leaving 4 bases unmatched. This CDR3 contains 14 residues. CDR3 sequence (DNA): TGTGCCATGAGAGCGGGAACGAACACCGGGGAGCTGTTTTTT. Protein product: CAMRAGTNTGELFF.

This clonotype was counted at least ten times. The chain couples TRBV28 to TRBJ1-6; D not certain. Germline-derived CDR1 and CDR2 are MDHEN and SYDVKM. Trimming shortened V by 1 base and J by 8 bases, and 12 bases separated the two germline ends. The CDR3 covers 15 residues. CDR3 nucleotide sequence: TGTGCCAGCAGTTTATCGCGGGGTTGGGATTCACCCCTCCACTTT. Protein: CASSLSRGWDSPLHF.

The genes are TRBV24-1 and TRBJ2-3; tentatively, D is TRBD2 (5 bases). This CDR3 is built from 17 residues. Germline lookup yields CDR1 KGHDR and CDR2 SFDVKD. The germline V and J ends were trimmed by 2 bases and 4 bases, with 18 bases remaining between them. The CDR3: CATSDSWAGHEPDTQYF. The CDR3 DNA is TGTGCCACCAGTGATTCCTGGGCGGGCCACGAGCCAGATACGCAGTATTTT.

The table lists this clonotype with a few counts. The chain uses TRBV5-5 and TRBJ2-1; D remains unclear. CDR3 length: 14 residues. The ends were cut back, 0 bases at V and 6 bases at J, with 10 bases in the middle. CDR1 is SGHKS, CDR2 YYEKEE, per germline (reference sequence). For the CDR3, the DNA is TGTGCCAGCAGCTTGGTTTGGCGGTCCAATGAGCAGTTCTTC. It codes for CASSLVWRSNEQFF. The full variable domain, completed using reference TRBV5-5 and TRBJ2-1, is DAGVTQSPTHLIKTRGQQVTLRCSPISGHKSVSWYQQVLGQGPQFIFQYYEKEERGRGNFPDRFSARQFPNYSSELNVNALLLGDSALYLCASSLVWRSNEQFFGPGTRLTVL.

This clonotype was found a few times. The chain carries TRBV19 and TRBJ2-1; 9 bases are shared with TRBD1. CDR1 is LNHDA, CDR2 SQIVND, per germline (reference sequence). The J segment lost 3 bases and the V segment lost 3 bases, leaving 9 bases of the junction unmatched. This CDR3 is built from 17 residues. CDR3 protein: CASSIQVTGGLYNEQFF. The CDR3 DNA reads as TGTGCCAGTAGTATTCAGGTAACAGGGGGCCTCTACAATGAGCAGTTCTTC.

The V gene is TRBV6-2 or TRBV6-3, the J gene TRBJ1-1; no clear D gene. Trimming pared 7 bases from V and 0 bases from J, leaving 15 bases between. The CDR3 runs to 15 residues. In germline, CDR1 is MNHEY, CDR2 SVGEGT. In DNA, the CDR3 is TGTGCCAGCAAACGGGCAGATCTTATGAACACTGAAGCTTTCTTT. Its translation: CASKRADLMNTEAFF.

This clonotype was observed at least ten times. Here the CDR3 reads CASSFSVYEQYF. As DNA, the CDR3 is TGTGCCAGCAGCTTCAGTGTTTACGAGCAGTACTTC. The chain combines TRBV27 with TRBJ2-7; D gene uncertain. Trimming took off 6 bases at V and 4 bases at J, with 10 bases between the two ends. The CDR3 covers 12 residues. Germline V gene data show CDR1 as MNHEY and CDR2 as SMNVEV (reference sequence).

This clonotype was observed a handful of times. The chain couples TRBV12-3 or TRBV12-4 to TRBJ2-1, with a possible D match to TRBD2 (6 bases). This CDR3 contains 14 residues. The V gene lost 6 bases and the J gene lost 6 bases, with 15 bases spanning the gap. The CDR3 here is CASSPETRPNEQFF. CDR3 nucleotide sequence: TGTGCCAGCAGCCCCGAGACTAGACCCAATGAGCAGTTCTTC.

The chain employs TRBV27 and TRBJ2-1; D ambiguous. Germline loops: CDR1 MNHEY, CDR2 SMNVEV (reference sequence). This CDR3 has 16 amino acids. V lost 6 bases and J lost 0, with 15 bases in between. The CDR3 region is CASSSGVSSSYNEQFF. The CDR3 region has the DNA TGTGCCAGCAGCTCTGGTGTCTCCAGCTCCTACAATGAGCAGTTCTTC.

In its sample, this clonotype was seen many times. V and J are TRBV6-1 and TRBJ2-6; 14 nucleotides match TRBD2. Germline trimming cut 5 bases from V and 2 bases from J; bases unmatched to any gene: 11. Germline CDR1 and CDR2: MNHNS and SASEGT. The CDR3 runs to 20 residues. The CDR3: CASSSSVGTSGRAGANVLTF. Written as DNA, the CDR3 is TGTGCCAGCAGTTCCTCAGTCGGGACTAGCGGGAGAGCTGGGGCCAACGTCCTGACTTTC.

This clonotype was counted a few times. The chain recombines TRBV20-1 with TRBJ2-1, with D possibly called TRBD1 or TRBD2 (5 bases each). The CDR3 runs to 14 residues. Looked up from germline, CDR1 is DFQATT and CDR2 is SNEGSKA (reference sequence). V dropped 5 bases and J dropped 4 bases, with 15 bases sitting between them. The CDR3, as DNA: TGCAGTGCTGGGGGACCAAGAGGGTACAATGAGCAGTTCTTC. Protein product: CSAGGPRGYNEQFF.

This clonotype was detected a few times. The chain combines TRBV5-6 with TRBJ2-1, with 11 bases lining up with TRBD2. J gave up 1 base and V 4 bases, and 4 bases lay outside the gene matches. There are 16 residues in the CDR3. Germline V gene sequence: CDR1 SGHDT, CDR2 YYEEEE. CDR3 sequence: CASSTSGRWSYNEQFF. CDR3 DNA: TGTGCCAGCAGCACTAGCGGGAGATGGTCCTACAATGAGCAGTTCTTC.

The chain combines TRBV20-1 with TRBJ2-7, with D maybe TRBD2 (6 bases). V gave up 1 base and J gave up 6 bases, with 16 bases separating them. The CDR3 extends over 14 amino acids. Germline V CDR1 and CDR2: DFQATT, SNEGSKA (reference sequence). DNA for the CDR3: TGCAGTGCTAGAGGAGCAGGAGGGCCTCGCGAGCAGTACTTC. Amino acids: CSARGAGGPREQYF.

This clonotype has a count of ten or more. The rearrangement joins TRBV12-3 or TRBV12-4 to TRBJ2-2; D remains ambiguous. The CDR3 spans 12 residues. V shed 4 bases and J shed 8 bases, with 8 bases lying between them. The CDR3 sequence is CASSWTDGELFF. The CDR3 DNA is TGTGCCAGCAGTTGGACCGATGGGGAGCTGTTTTTT.

This clonotype has just a few counts. The chain is built from TRBV5-1 and TRBJ1-1; D possibly corresponds to TRBD1 (5 bases). The CDR3 runs 15 residues. With 3 bases removed from V and 5 bases from J, the gap between germline ends came to 17 bases. CDR1 and CDR2 from the germline V gene are SGHRS and YFSETQ. The CDR3 reads CASSSLPGVITEAFF. CDR3 nucleotide sequence: TGCGCCAGCAGCTCCCTTCCGGGGGTGATAACTGAAGCTTTCTTT.

This clonotype was seen ten or more times. V gene TRBV6-6 combines with J gene TRBJ1-2; D is unresolved. Trimming pared 2 bases from V and 6 bases from J, leaving 16 bases between. This CDR3 has 15 residues. Looked up from germline, CDR1 is MNHNY and CDR2 is SVGAGI (reference sequence). CDR3 nucleotides: TGTGCCAGCAGTTACACCGCCTCGGCCCGAGATGGCTACACCTTC. Translating gives CASSYTASARDGYTF.

The chain links TRBV5-5 to TRBJ2-3; no clear D. The CDR3 is 12 amino acids. In germline, CDR1 is SGHKS, CDR2 YYEKEE (reference sequence). V lost 4 bases to trimming and J lost 14 bases, with 17 bases between them. The CDR3 sequence: CASSDGVPQVYF. In DNA form, the CDR3 reads TGTGCCAGCAGCGATGGGGTCCCTCAGGTGTATTTT. Drawing the rest from reference TRBV5-5 and TRBJ2-3, the complete variable domain is DAGVTQSPTHLIKTRGQQVTLRCSPISGHKSVSWYQQVLGQGPQFIFQYYEKEERGRGNFPDRFSARQFPNYSSELNVNALLLGDSALYLCASSDGVPQVYFGPGTRLTVL.

The chain has TRBV14 and TRBJ2-1, with D perhaps TRBD2 (6 bases). Germline loops: CDR1 SGHDN, CDR2 FVKESK. V lost 2 bases and J 4 bases, leaving 15 bases between the germline ends. This CDR3 comprises 16 residues. The CDR3: CASSQFAGSTYNEQFF. CDR3 nucleotide sequence: TGTGCCAGCAGCCAATTTGCGGGAAGTACTTACAATGAGCAGTTCTTC. The full variable domain, rest sourced from reference TRBV14 and TRBJ2-1, is EAGVTQFPSHSVIEKGQTVTLRCDPISGHDNLYWYRRVMGKEIKFLLHFVKESKQDESGMPNNRFLAERTGGTYSTLKVQPAELEDSGVYFCASSQFAGSTYNEQFFGPGTRLTVL.